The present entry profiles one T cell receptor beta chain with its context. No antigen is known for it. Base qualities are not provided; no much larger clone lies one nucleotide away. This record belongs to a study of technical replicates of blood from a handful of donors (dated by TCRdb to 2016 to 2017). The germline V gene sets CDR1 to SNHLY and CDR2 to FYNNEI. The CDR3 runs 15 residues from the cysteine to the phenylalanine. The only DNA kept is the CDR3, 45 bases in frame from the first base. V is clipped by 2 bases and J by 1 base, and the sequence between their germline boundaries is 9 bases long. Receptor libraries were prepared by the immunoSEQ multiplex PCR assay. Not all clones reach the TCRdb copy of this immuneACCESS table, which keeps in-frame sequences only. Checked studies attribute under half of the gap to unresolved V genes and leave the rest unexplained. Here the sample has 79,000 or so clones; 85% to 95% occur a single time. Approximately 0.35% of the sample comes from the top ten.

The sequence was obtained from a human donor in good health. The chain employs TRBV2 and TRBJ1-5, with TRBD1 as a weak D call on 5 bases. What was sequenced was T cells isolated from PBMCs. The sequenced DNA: TGTGCCAGCAGTGAACAGGGCCTGAGCAATCAGCCCCAGCATTTT. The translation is CASSEQGLSNQPQHF. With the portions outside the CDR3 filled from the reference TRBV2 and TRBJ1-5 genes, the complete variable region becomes EPEVTQTPSHQVTQMGQEVILRCVPISNHLYFYWYRQILGQKVEFLVSFYNNEISEKSEIFDDQFSVERPDGSNFTLKIRSTKLEDSAMYFCASSEQGLSNQPQHFGDGTRLSIL.